Listed below are T cell receptor beta chains from one sample, sequenced in a study of control samples from healthy donors and cancer patients. Sequencing was performed with immunoSEQ multiplex PCR; in TCRdb, only in-frame clones are kept and a portion is missing. The repertoire holds fewer than 300,000 clones, with approximately 80% as singletons. The specimen was PBMCs. These receptors were collected from a woman aged 55-69 years with lung cancer. The CDR3 runs from the conserved cysteine through the conserved F or W. D genes are given only for firm matches. Clone size appears in some rows only: once, few, many, or a class for an expanded clone.

d_call	v_call	j_call	clone_size	cdr3_nt	cdr3_aa
TRBD1	TRBV7-6	TRBJ1-2	-	TGTGCCAGCAGCCCGCGGGACAGGGTAACGGTTACAGCTGGCTACACCTTC	CASSPRDRVTVTAGYTF
-	TRBV5-1	TRBJ2-1	-	TGCGCCAGCAGCTTGGACAGCTACAATGAGCAGTTCTTC	CASSLDSYNEQFF
-	TRBV29-1	TRBJ1-1	-	TGCAGCGTTGCGGCGGGGAAAACTGAAGCTTTCTTT	CSVAAGKTEAFF
-	TRBV7-8	TRBJ1-2	-	TGTGCCAGCAGCTTAGCATCCTGGGATGGCTACACCTTC	CASSLASWDGYTF
TRBD1	TRBV5-1	TRBJ1-2	-	TGCGCCAGCAGCTTGGAGACAGGGGGCAGCTATGGCTACACCTTC	CASSLETGGSYGYTF
-	TRBV6-6	TRBJ2-2	-	TGTGCCAGCAGCCCCATATACCAGGGTGTTGGTCTCTTGATCACCGGGGAGCTGTTTTTT	CASSPIYQGVGLLITGELFF
-	TRBV5-8	TRBJ1-1	-	TGTGCCAGCAGCTTCGGGGACACTGAAGCTTTCTTT	CASSFGDTEAFF
TRBD1	TRBV5-4	TRBJ1-2	-	TGTGCCAGCAGCTTCAGGGGGTCGGGGAGTGGCTACACCTTC	CASSFRGSGSGYTF
-	TRBV28	TRBJ1-1	-	TGTGCCAGCAGTTCGATGACATACACTGAAGCTTTCTTT	CASSSMTYTEAFF
-	TRBV7-3	TRBJ2-5	-	TGTGCCAGCAGCCTCAGCCCTCGGGCCGAGGGGGAGACCCAGTACTTC	CASSLSPRAEGETQYF
-	TRBV2	TRBJ2-1	few	TGTGCCAGCAGTGAAGCGGCCCCCCCGGGGGAGCAGTTCTTC	CASSEAAPPGEQFF
TRBD2	TRBV11-2	TRBJ2-1	-	TGTGCCAGCAGCCCCCCGGGACTAGCGGTTCTCTACAATGAGCAGTTCTTC	CASSPPGLAVLYNEQFF
TRBD1	TRBV18	TRBJ1-1	few	TGTGCCAGCTCACCCCAAGGTCGACAGGGGGTTTTTACTGAAGCTTTCTTT	CASSPQGRQGVFTEAFF
-	TRBV28	TRBJ1-1	-	TGTGCCACCGGAAGCGGGCTGAGGAACACTGAAGCTTTCTTT	CATGSGLRNTEAFF
TRBD2	TRBV7-9	TRBJ2-1	-	TGTGCCAGCAGCTTAGGTCGGCGGCGGGAGGGCCTCATTAATGAGCAGTTCTTC	CASSLGRRREGLINEQFF
TRBD1	TRBV7-9	TRBJ2-5	-	TGTGCCAGCACTGCCGGGACAGGCCAAGAGACCCAGTACTTC	CASTAGTGQETQYF
-	TRBV7-9	TRBJ1-1	-	TGTGCCAGCAGTTTAAGTGTGGCCACTGAAGCTTTCTTT	CASSLSVATEAFF
-	TRBV19	TRBJ2-5	-	TGTGCCAGTAGTCCGGGGTGGGCGACCCAGTACTTC	CASSPGWATQYF
TRBD2	TRBV5-1	TRBJ2-5	-	TGCGCCAGCAGCTTGATTCTAGCGGGAGGGCAAGAGACCCAGTACTTC	CASSLILAGGQETQYF
TRBD1	TRBV4-1	TRBJ1-6	-	TGCGCCAGCAGCCAACTAACAGGGGTGAGCTCCTATAATTCACCCCTCCACTTT	CASSQLTGVSSYNSPLHF
TRBD1	TRBV19	TRBJ1-5	-	TGTGCCAGTAGACTAACGGGGCAGGGGGGGAGTCAGCCCCAGCATTTT	CASRLTGQGGSQPQHF
TRBD1	TRBV5-1	TRBJ1-5	-	TGCGCCAGCAGCCTCGGGACAGGGGGTAATCAGCCCCAGCATTTT	CASSLGTGGNQPQHF
-	TRBV6-5	TRBJ2-1	-	TGTGCCGTAAATGAGCGGATAACCTCCTACAATGAGCAGTTCTTC	CAVNERITSYNEQFF
-	TRBV18	TRBJ1-3	-	TGTGCCAGCTCACCGCAAGGTCAGGTGGCTGGAAACACCATATATTTT	CASSPQGQVAGNTIYF
-	TRBV6-5	TRBJ1-4	-	TGTGCCAGCAGTTACTTGGGAGAAAACATAGGAAAACTGTTTTTT	CASSYLGENIGKLFF
TRBD1	TRBV2	TRBJ1-4	-	TGTGCCAGCAGTGCCGGGACAGCCTCACCGTTTTTT	CASSAGTASPFF
-	TRBV5-1	TRBJ1-4	-	TGCGCCAGCAGCACAACAGGGAGTGGGGAAAAACTGTTTTTT	CASSTTGSGEKLFF
-	TRBV3-1/TRBV3-2	TRBJ2-7	-	TGTGCCAGCAGCCAAGATTGGAGAGGGAGTTACGAGCAGTACTTC	CASSQDWRGSYEQYF
-	TRBV11-2	TRBJ2-7	-	TGTGCCAGCAGCTTGGCCCAGGACCAAGGGTACGAGCAGTACTTC	CASSLAQDQGYEQYF
-	TRBV11-2	TRBJ1-3	-	TGTGCCAGCAGCTTAGATCTTGTGGCCTCCACTGGAAACACCATATATTTT	CASSLDLVASTGNTIYF
-	TRBV7-8	TRBJ1-2	-	TGTGCCAGCAGCTTAGGGCGCAGAAAAAGCTATGGCTACACCTTC	CASSLGRRKSYGYTF
-	TRBV2	TRBJ1-2	-	TGTGCCAGCACGGGGGGAACCAAGGGCTACACCTTC	CASTGGTKGYTF
TRBD1	TRBV28	TRBJ2-1	-	TGTGCCAGCAGTCCCACAGGACAGGGAATAGGAGAGCAGTTCTTC	CASSPTGQGIGEQFF
-	TRBV18	TRBJ1-1	-	TGTGCCAGCCAGGGTTTATCGGACACTGAAGCTTTCTTT	CASQGLSDTEAFF
TRBD1	TRBV12-3/TRBV12-4	TRBJ1-2	once	TGTGCCAGCAGACCTGACAGGGGAGGAGGCTACACCTTC	CASRPDRGGGYTF
TRBD1	TRBV3-1/TRBV3-2	TRBJ1-1	-	TGTGCCAGCAGCCTACGGGGACAGGGGAAAACTGAAGCTTTCTTT	CASSLRGQGKTEAFF
-	TRBV6-5	TRBJ2-1	-	TGTGCCAGCAGTTTCCGGGGCAACAATGAGCAGTTCTTC	CASSFRGNNEQFF
-	TRBV7-9	TRBJ1-2	few	TGTGCCAGCAGCTTAGCGGACTATGGCTACACCTTC	CASSLADYGYTF
-	TRBV2	TRBJ2-2	-	TGTGCCAGCAGCCAGGACCACACCGGGGAGCTGTTTTTT	CASSQDHTGELFF
-	TRBV19	TRBJ1-1	-	TGTGCCAGTAGTATGGGGAGGGCTGAAGCTTTCTTT	CASSMGRAEAFF